The present TCR beta chain was sequenced within a study of blood T cell repertoires in COVID-19. Across the study: PBMCs, B-cell-depleted T cells, or T cells provided the cDNA or gDNA that made up the material.

CDR1 MNHEY and CDR2 SMNVEV come from the germline V gene (reference sequence). V was pared by 2 bases and J by 9 bases, with 14 bases between. There are 14 residues in the CDR3. In the study's own analysis: Amplification of reference gene primers provided the estimated nucleated cell counts. TCRdb keeps only in-frame clones here, not all; method: immunoSEQ multiplex PCR. The V and J calls and clone size were taken over from that table, and D and trimming were inferred from the DNA. The sample lists 180,000 or so clones, about nine tenths seen once, with 3% to 4% in the top ten. The specimen was peripheral blood. The clonotype comes from a man aged 70 or older with acute or convalescent COVID-19. V is TRBV27 and J is TRBJ2-1; D is possibly TRBD2 (6 bases). The CDR3 DNA is TGTGCCAGCAGTTTAGGTACTTTGGAGGGTGAGCAGTTCTTC. This encodes CASSLGTLEGEQFF.